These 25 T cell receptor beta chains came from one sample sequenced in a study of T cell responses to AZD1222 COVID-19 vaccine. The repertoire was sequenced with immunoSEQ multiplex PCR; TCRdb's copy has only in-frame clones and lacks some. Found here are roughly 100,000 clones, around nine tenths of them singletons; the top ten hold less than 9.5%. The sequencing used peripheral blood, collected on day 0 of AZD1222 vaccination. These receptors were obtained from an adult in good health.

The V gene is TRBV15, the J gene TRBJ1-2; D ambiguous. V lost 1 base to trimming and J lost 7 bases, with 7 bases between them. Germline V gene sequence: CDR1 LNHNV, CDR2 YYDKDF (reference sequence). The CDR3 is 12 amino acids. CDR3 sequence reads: CATSRGEGGYTF. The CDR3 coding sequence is TGTGCCACCAGCAGAGGTGAGGGTGGCTACACCTTC. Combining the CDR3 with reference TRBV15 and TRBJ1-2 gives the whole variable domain DAMVIQNPRYQVTQFGKPVTLSCSQTLNHNVMYWYQQKSSQAPKLLFHYYDKDFNNEADTPDNFQSRRPNTSFCFLDIRSPGLGDTAMYLCATSRGEGGYTFGSGTRLTVV.

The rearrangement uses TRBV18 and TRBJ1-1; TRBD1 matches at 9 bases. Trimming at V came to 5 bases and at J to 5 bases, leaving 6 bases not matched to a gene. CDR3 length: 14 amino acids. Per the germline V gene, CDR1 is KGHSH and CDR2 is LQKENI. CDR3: CASSSGQGVTEAFF. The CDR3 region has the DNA TGTGCCAGCTCATCGGGACAGGGAGTAACTGAAGCTTTCTTT.

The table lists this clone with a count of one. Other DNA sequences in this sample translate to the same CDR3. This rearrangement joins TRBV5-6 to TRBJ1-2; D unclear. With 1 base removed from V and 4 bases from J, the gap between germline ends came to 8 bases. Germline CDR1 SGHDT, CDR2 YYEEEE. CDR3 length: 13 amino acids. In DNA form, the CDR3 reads TGTGCCAGCAGCTTGAATGGGCTCTATGGCTACACCTTC. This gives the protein CASSLNGLYGYTF.

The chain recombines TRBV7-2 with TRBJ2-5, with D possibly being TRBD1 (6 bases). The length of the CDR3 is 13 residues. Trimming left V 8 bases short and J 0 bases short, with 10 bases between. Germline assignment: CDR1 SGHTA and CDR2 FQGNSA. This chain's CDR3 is CASLGDNQETQYF. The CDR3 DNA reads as TGTGCCAGCTTGGGGGACAACCAAGAGACCCAGTACTTC.

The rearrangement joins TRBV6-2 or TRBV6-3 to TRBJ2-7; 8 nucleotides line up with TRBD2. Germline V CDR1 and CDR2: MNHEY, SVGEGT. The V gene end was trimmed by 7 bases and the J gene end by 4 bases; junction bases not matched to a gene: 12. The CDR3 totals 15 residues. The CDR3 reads CASTPPGLGEYEQYF. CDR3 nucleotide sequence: TGTGCCAGCACCCCTCCGGGACTAGGGGAATACGAGCAGTACTTC.

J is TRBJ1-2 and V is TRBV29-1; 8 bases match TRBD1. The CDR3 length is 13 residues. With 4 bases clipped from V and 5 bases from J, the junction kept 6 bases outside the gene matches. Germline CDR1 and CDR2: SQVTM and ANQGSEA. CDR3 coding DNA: TGCAGCGTTGGGGAGGACAGGGCTTATGGCTACACCTTC. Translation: CSVGEDRAYGYTF.

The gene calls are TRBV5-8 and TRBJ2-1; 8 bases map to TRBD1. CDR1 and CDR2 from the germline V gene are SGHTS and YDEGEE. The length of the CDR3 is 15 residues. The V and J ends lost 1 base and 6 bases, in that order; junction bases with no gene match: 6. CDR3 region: CASSLITGGPNEQFF. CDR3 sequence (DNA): TGTGCCAGCAGCTTGATAACAGGGGGACCCAATGAGCAGTTCTTC.

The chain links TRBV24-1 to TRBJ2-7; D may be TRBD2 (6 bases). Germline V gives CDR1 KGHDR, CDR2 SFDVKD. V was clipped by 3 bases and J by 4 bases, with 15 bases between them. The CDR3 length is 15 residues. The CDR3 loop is CATSDATSSQYEQYF. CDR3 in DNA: TGTGCCACCAGTGATGCTACTAGCAGCCAATACGAGCAGTACTTC.

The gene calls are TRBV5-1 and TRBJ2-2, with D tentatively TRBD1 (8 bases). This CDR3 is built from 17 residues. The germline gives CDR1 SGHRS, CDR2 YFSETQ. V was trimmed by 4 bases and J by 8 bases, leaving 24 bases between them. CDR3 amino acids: CASSLGTGSGEPGELFF. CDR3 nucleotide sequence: TGCGCCAGCAGCCTCGGGACAGGAAGCGGGGAACCGGGGGAGCTGTTTTTT.

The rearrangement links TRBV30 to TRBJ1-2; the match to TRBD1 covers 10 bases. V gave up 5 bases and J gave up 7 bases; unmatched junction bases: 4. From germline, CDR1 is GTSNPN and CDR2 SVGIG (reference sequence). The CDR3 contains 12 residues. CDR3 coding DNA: TGTGCCTGGGAGACAGGGGGCGGTGGCTACACCTTC. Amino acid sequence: CAWETGGGGYTF.

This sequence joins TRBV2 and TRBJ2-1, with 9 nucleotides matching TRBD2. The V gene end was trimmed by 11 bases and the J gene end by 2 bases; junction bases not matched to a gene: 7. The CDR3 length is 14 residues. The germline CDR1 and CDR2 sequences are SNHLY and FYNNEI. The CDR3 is CACLTSGPYNEQFF. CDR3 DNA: TGTGCCTGCCTAACTAGCGGGCCCTACAATGAGCAGTTCTTC.

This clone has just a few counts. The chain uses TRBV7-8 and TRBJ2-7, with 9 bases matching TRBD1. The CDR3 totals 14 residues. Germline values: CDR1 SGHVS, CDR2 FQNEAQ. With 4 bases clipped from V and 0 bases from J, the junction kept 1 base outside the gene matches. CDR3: CASSWGQGSYEQYF. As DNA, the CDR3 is TGTGCCAGCAGCTGGGGACAGGGCTCCTACGAGCAGTACTTC.

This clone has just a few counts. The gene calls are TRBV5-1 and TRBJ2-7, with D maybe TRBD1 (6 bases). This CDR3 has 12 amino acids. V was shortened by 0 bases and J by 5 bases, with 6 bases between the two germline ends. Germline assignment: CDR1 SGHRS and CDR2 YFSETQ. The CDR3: CASSLEGDEQYF. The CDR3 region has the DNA TGCGCCAGCAGCTTGGAGGGGGACGAGCAGTACTTC.

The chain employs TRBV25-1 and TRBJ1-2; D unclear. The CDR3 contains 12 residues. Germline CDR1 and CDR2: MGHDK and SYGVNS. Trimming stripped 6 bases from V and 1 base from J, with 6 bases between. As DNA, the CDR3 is TGTGCCAGCAGGGCTCTTAACTATGGCTACACCTTC. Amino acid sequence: CASRALNYGYTF.

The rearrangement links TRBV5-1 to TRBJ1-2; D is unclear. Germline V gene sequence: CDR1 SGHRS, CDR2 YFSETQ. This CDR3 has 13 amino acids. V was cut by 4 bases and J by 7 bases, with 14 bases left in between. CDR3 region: CASSNGPDRGYTF. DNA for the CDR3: TGCGCCAGCAGCAACGGGCCAGATCGTGGCTACACCTTC. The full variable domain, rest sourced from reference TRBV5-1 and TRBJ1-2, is KAGVTQTPRYLIKTRGQQVTLSCSPISGHRSVSWYQQTPGQGLQFLFEYFSETQRNKGNFPGRFSGRQFSNSRSEMNVSTLELGDSALYLCASSNGPDRGYTFGSGTRLTVV.

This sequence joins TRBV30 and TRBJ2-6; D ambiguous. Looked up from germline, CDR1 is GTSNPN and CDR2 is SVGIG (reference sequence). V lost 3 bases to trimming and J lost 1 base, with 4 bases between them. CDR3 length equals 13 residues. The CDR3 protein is CAWRGSGANVLTF. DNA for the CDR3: TGTGCCTGGAGGGGGTCTGGGGCCAACGTCCTGACTTTC.

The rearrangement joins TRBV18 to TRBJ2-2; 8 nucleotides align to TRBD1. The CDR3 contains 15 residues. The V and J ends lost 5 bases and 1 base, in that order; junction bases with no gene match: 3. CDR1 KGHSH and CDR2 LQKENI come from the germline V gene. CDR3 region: CASSSTGENTGELFF. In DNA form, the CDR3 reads TGTGCCAGCTCATCGACAGGGGAGAACACCGGGGAGCTGTTTTTT.

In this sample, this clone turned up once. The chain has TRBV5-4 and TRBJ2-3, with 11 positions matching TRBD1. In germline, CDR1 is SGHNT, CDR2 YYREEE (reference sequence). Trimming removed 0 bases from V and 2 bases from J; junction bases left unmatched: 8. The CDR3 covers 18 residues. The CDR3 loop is CASSLAAGTGGITDTQYF. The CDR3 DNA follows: TGTGCCAGCAGCTTGGCCGCCGGGACAGGGGGGATCACAGATACGCAGTATTTT. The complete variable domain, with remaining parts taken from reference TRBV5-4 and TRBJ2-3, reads ETGVTQSPTHLIKTRGQQVTLRCSSQSGHNTVSWYQQALGQGPQFIFQYYREEENGRGNFPPRFSGLQFPNYSSELNVNALELDDSALYLCASSLAAGTGGITDTQYFGPGTRLTVL.

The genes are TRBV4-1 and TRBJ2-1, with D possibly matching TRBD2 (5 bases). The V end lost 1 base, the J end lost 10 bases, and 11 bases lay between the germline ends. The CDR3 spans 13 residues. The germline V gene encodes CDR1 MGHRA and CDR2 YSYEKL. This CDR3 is CASSQVPSGEQFF. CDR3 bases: TGCGCCAGCAGCCAAGTTCCCAGCGGCGAGCAGTTCTTC.

The CDR3 reads CASKGYTEAFF. CDR3 DNA sequence: TGTGCCAGCAAAGGGTACACTGAAGCTTTCTTT. V gene TRBV7-9 combines with J gene TRBJ1-1; D not resolved. Trimming left V 7 bases short and J 3 bases short, with 6 bases between. CDR1 SEHNR and CDR2 FQNEAQ come from the germline V gene (reference sequence). The CDR3 is made up of 11 amino acids.

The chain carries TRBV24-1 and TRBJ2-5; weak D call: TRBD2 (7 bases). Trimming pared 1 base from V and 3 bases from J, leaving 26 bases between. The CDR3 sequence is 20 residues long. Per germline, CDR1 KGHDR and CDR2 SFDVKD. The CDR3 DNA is TGTGCCACCAGTGATTTCCCGGGACCCGACACTAAGGGGGGGGAAGAGACCCAGTACTTC. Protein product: CATSDFPGPDTKGGEETQYF.

The CDR3 is CASSQGGPRTGATYEQYF. In DNA form, the CDR3 reads TGTGCCAGTAGCCAGGGCGGACCAAGGACAGGTGCTACCTACGAGCAGTACTTC. This rearrangement joins TRBV19 to TRBJ2-7; 7 positions match TRBD1. The CDR3 runs 18 residues. Germline CDR1 and CDR2: LNHDA and SQIVND (reference sequence). The V gene end was trimmed by 6 bases and the J gene end by 2 bases; junction bases not matched to a gene: 19.

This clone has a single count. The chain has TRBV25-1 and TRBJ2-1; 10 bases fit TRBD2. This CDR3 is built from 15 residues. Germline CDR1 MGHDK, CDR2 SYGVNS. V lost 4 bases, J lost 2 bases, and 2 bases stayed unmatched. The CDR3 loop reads CASSGAGGPYNEQFF. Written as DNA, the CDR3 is TGTGCCAGCAGTGGAGCGGGAGGGCCCTACAATGAGCAGTTCTTC.

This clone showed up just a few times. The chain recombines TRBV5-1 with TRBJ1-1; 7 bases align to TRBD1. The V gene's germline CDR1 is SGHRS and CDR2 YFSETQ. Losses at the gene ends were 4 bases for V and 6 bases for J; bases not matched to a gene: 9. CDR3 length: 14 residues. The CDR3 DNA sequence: TGCGCCAGCAGCATGACAGGGTCGATGGCTGAAGCTTTCTTT. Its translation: CASSMTGSMAEAFF.

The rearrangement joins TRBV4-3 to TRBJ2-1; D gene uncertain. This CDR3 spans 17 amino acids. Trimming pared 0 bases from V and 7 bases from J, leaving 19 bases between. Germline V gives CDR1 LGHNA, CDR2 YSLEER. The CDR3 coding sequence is TGCGCCAGCAGCCAAGATTTCGGAGCACGGGCCAATAATGAGCAGTTCTTC. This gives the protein CASSQDFGARANNEQFF.